This T cell receptor (beta chain) was sequenced in a study of blood T cell repertoires in COVID-19. Across the study: Samples representing acute and convalescent COVID-19 were sourced from the United States, Italy and Spain.

The germline V gene has CDR1 LNHDA and CDR2 SQIVND (reference sequence). The junction had 8 bases not matched to a gene; V was cut back by 6 bases and J by 6 bases. The CDR3 sequence is 14 residues long. Some clones are missing from TCRdb's copy, which holds only in-frame ones; the method was immunoSEQ multiplex PCR. The table lists 90,000 to 150,000 clones, about 85% of them singletons. The V and J genes are TRBV19 and TRBJ1-2, with 9 bases aligning to TRBD1. Sample: peripheral blood. The TCR comes from a man aged 80 or over with acute or convalescent COVID-19. The CDR3 here is CASSWTGVPNGYTF. The CDR3 DNA is TGTGCCAGTAGCTGGACAGGGGTCCCCAATGGCTACACCTTC.